Below, 17 T cell receptor beta chains from the same sample are listed, as sequenced in a study of cytomegalovirus exposure and HLA in healthy donors. PCR amplification relied on 60 Vbeta primers (plus 13 Jbeta primers). Using immunoSEQ multiplex PCR, the repertoire was profiled, and TCRdb retains in-frame clones only, with some absent. The repertoire holds about 160,000 clones, with approximately 80% as singletons. Input material: PBMCs. The receptors were sampled from a woman between 18 and 29 years old in good health and CMV-seronegative.

The rearrangement joins TRBV10-1 to TRBJ2-1, with D possibly matching TRBD2 (5 bases). This CDR3 has 19 amino acids. CDR1 is WNHNN, CDR2 SYGVQD, per germline (reference sequence). The V and J ends lost 3 bases and 0 bases respectively, with 21 bases between them. CDR3 in DNA: TGCGCCAGCAGTGATGCCTCCGGGGTTACGGGTAGCTCCTACAATGAGCAGTTCTTC. It translates to CASSDASGVTGSSYNEQFF.

The chain employs TRBV7-9 and TRBJ2-1; D is uncertain. CDR3 length equals 14 residues. Trimming pared 2 bases from V and 1 base from J, leaving 6 bases between. CDR1 is SEHNR and CDR2 is FQNEAQ in the germline V gene (reference sequence). The CDR3 DNA follows: TGTGCCAGCAGCTTAACTACGTCCTACAATGAGCAGTTCTTC. It is translated as CASSLTTSYNEQFF.

V usage is TRBV6-1 and J usage is TRBJ1-2; possible D gene TRBD1, 5 bases. Germline V gene sequence: CDR1 MNHNS, CDR2 SASEGT. The CDR3 is 12 residues long. Trimming left V 6 bases short and J 4 bases short, with 9 bases between. The CDR3 loop is CASRLQAYGYTF. For the CDR3, the DNA is TGTGCCAGCAGGCTACAGGCCTATGGCTACACCTTC.

In nucleotides, the CDR3 is TGTGCCAGCAGCGGGCCGGGACAGGGGGACTACGAGCAGTACTTC. It yields the protein CASSGPGQGDYEQYF. The chain employs TRBV7-9 and TRBJ2-7; 11 bases are a match to TRBD1. The V gene end was trimmed by 5 bases and the J gene end by 3 bases; junction bases not matched to a gene: 6. This CDR3 is 15 amino acids long. CDR1 is SEHNR, CDR2 FQNEAQ, per germline (reference sequence).

V is TRBV30 and J is TRBJ2-5; TRBD1 agrees at 12 bases. The DNA end lines up better with TRBJ2-7; the J call may be wrong. The CDR3 spans 13 residues. Germline CDR1 is GTSNPN and CDR2 is SVGIG (reference sequence). CDR3 sequence: CAWGGQGAGEQYF. The CDR3 DNA reads as TGTGCCTGGGGGGGACAGGGGGCGGGCGAGCAGTACTTC.

The chain uses TRBV11-2 and TRBJ2-2, with TRBD1 identical over 10 bases. Germline CDR1 and CDR2: SGHAT and FQNNGV. This CDR3 spans 18 amino acids. V shed 2 bases and J 0 bases; nucleotides not matched to a gene: 6. The CDR3 DNA follows: TGTGCCAGCAGCTTATTCCGACAGGGGGCCACGAACACCGGGGAGCTGTTTTTT. This gives the protein CASSLFRQGATNTGELFF.

Here the CDR3 reads CASSVSFTRGETQYF. The CDR3 nucleotides are TGTGCCAGCAGCGTATCATTTACACGGGGAGAGACCCAGTACTTC. The chain combines TRBV9 with TRBJ2-5; D perhaps matches TRBD2 (5 bases). Germline CDR1 reads SGDLS; CDR2 reads YYNGEE. The CDR3 length is 15 residues. Trimming took off 1 base at V and 4 bases at J, with 14 bases between the two ends.

The CDR3 DNA follows: TGTGCCAGCAGGATAGACAGGCAACTCTATGGCTACACCTTC. Its translation is CASRIDRQLYGYTF. The chain couples TRBV2 to TRBJ1-2; D may be TRBD1 (6 bases). The germline CDR1 and CDR2 sequences are SNHLY and FYNNEI. Trimming took off 6 bases at V and 4 bases at J, with 15 bases between the two ends. CDR3 length: 14 amino acids.

The CDR3 DNA sequence: TGTGCCAGTGGGGCCTCGAACACTGAAGCTTTCTTT. Translation gives CASGASNTEAFF. The V call is TRBV19, the J call TRBJ1-1; TRBD1 is a possible D gene (5 bases). Germline lookup yields CDR1 LNHDA and CDR2 SQIVND (reference sequence). Trimming shortened V by 8 bases and J by 1 base, and 8 bases separated the two germline ends. The CDR3 spans 12 residues. The variable domain in full, completed from reference TRBV19 and TRBJ1-1, reads DGGITQSPKYLFRKEGQNVTLSCEQNLNHDAMYWYRQDPGQGLRLIYYSQIVNDFQKGDIAEGYSVSREKKESFPLTVTSAQKNPTAFYLCASGASNTEAFFGQGTRLTVV.

This clone has a single count. The rearrangement uses TRBV5-1 and TRBJ2-7; tentative D call: TRBD2 (5 bases). Between the trimmed V and J ends, which lost 4 bases and 5 bases, there was a span of 25 bases. The CDR3 is 17 residues long. The germline V gene has CDR1 SGHRS and CDR2 YFSETQ. The CDR3 nucleotides are TGCGCCAGCAGCCGCGATCTCTCGGGCCAGCGGCTCCACGAGCAGTACTTC. Protein: CASSRDLSGQRLHEQYF.

In this sample, this clone turned up a few times. The chain recombines TRBV5-1 with TRBJ2-1; 9 nucleotides align to TRBD1. The J segment lost 7 bases and the V segment lost 5 bases, leaving 10 bases of the junction unmatched. CDR3 length: 15 amino acids. Germline CDR1 is SGHRS and CDR2 is YFSETQ. The CDR3 DNA sequence: TGCGCCAGCAGTCTTTTTGGACAGGGGTATAATGAGCAGTTCTTC. This sequence encodes CASSLFGQGYNEQFF.

The V gene is TRBV7-9, the J gene TRBJ1-4; possible D gene TRBD1, 6 bases. The germline CDR1 and CDR2 sequences are SEHNR and FQNEAQ (reference sequence). V lost 1 base and J 7 bases, leaving 10 bases between the germline ends. This CDR3 has 14 residues. In DNA, the CDR3 is TGTGCCAGCAGCTTAGGCGGGGGCAGTGAAAAACTGTTTTTT. Amino acid sequence: CASSLGGGSEKLFF.

The chain combines TRBV18 with TRBJ1-6; TRBD1 might be the D (5 bases). Trimming removed 5 bases from V and 3 bases from J, with 14 bases in between. The germline gives CDR1 KGHSH, CDR2 LQKENI. CDR3 length: 16 residues. The CDR3 loop is CASSSQGAGYNSPLHF. Written as DNA, the CDR3 is TGTGCCAGCTCATCCCAGGGTGCCGGCTATAATTCACCCCTCCACTTT.

V usage is TRBV7-3 and J usage is TRBJ2-2; 7 nucleotides match TRBD2. The CDR3 length is 14 residues. V was pared by 4 bases and J by 6 bases, with 5 bases of the junction left unmatched. Looked up from germline, CDR1 is SGHTA and CDR2 is FQGTGA. The CDR3 loop is CASSSGTIPGELFF. CDR3 bases: TGTGCCAGCAGCTCCGGGACTATTCCCGGGGAGCTGTTTTTT.

As regards this clone: The junction differs from germline at one of its ends, possibly a read error. The V gene is TRBV7-9, the J gene TRBJ2-7; tentatively, D is TRBD1 (5 bases). CDR1 SEHNR and CDR2 FQNEAQ come from the germline V gene (reference sequence). The CDR3 runs to 13 residues. CDR3 in amino acids: CSSRATALHEQYF. The CDR3 bases are TGTTCCAGCAGGGCGACAGCCCTCCACGAGCAGTACTTC. Based on the CDR3 plus reference TRBV7-9 and TRBJ2-7, the full variable domain is DTGVSQNPRHKITKRGQNVTFRCDPISEHNRLYWYRQTLGQGPEFLTYFQNEAQLEKSRLLSDRFSAERPKGSFSTLEIQRTEQGDSAMYLCSSRATALHEQYFGPGTRLTVT.

This clone was detected once. The rearrangement links TRBV4-1 to TRBJ2-7; 7 positions match TRBD1. The length of the CDR3 is 17 residues. CDR1 and CDR2 (germline): MGHRA, YSYEKL. Trimming removed 5 bases from V and 1 base from J; junction bases left unmatched: 14. CDR3 sequence reads: CASSETLTGAISYEQYF. In DNA, the CDR3 is TGCGCCAGCAGCGAAACCCTAACAGGGGCGATTTCCTACGAGCAGTACTTC.

The CDR3 DNA follows: TGTGCCAGCAGCGCAGGGGGCGCGGTCACAGATACGCAGTATTTT. It specifies CASSAGGAVTDTQYF. The chain employs TRBV2 and TRBJ2-3, with 8 bases fitting TRBD1. The germline V gene encodes CDR1 SNHLY and CDR2 FYNNEI. Trimming at V came to 6 bases and at J to 2 bases, leaving 7 bases not matched to a gene. The CDR3 is 15 residues long.